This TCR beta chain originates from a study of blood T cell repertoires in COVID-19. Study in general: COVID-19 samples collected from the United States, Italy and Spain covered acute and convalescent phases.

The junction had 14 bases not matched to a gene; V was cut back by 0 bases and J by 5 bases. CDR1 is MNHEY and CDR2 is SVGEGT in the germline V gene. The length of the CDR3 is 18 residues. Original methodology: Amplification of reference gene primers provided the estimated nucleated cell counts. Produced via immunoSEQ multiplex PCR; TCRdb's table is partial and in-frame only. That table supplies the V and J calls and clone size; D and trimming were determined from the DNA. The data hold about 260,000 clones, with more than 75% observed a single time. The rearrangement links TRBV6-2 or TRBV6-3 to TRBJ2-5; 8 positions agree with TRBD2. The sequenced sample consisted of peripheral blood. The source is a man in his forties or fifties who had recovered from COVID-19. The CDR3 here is CASSYSPPGAGGRETQYF. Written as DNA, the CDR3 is TGTGCCAGCAGTTACTCTCCCCCCGGGGCGGGGGGACGGGAGACCCAGTACTTC.